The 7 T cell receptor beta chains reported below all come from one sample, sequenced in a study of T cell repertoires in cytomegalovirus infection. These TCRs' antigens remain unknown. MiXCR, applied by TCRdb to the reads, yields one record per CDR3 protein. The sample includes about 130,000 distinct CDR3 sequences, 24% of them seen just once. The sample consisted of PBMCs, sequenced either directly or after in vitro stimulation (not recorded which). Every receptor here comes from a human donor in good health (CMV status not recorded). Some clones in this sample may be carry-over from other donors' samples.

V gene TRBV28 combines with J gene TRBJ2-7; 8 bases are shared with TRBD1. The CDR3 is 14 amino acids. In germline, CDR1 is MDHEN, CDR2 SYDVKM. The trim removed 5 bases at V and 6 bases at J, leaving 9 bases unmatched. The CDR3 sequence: CASSLGQGRREQYF. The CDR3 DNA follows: TGTGCCAGCAGTCTCGGACAGGGAAGACGCGAGCAGTACTTC. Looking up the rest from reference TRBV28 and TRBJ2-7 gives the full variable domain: DVKVTQSSRYLVKRTGEKVFLECVQDMDHENMFWYRQDPGLGLRLIYFSYDVKMKEKGDIPEGYSVSREKKERFSLILESASTNQTSMYLCASSLGQGRREQYFGPGTRLTVT.

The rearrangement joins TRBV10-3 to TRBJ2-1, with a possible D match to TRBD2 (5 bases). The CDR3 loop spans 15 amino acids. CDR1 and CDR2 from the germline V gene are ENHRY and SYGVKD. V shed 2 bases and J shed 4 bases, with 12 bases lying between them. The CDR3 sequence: CAISESGRTYNEQFF. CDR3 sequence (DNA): TGTGCCATCAGTGAGAGCGGCCGTACTTACAATGAGCAGTTCTTC.

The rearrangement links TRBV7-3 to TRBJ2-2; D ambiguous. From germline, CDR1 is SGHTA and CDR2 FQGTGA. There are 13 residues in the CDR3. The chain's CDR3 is CVRSASNTGELFF. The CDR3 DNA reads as TGTGTCAGAAGCGCAAGCAACACCGGGGAGCTGTTTTTT.

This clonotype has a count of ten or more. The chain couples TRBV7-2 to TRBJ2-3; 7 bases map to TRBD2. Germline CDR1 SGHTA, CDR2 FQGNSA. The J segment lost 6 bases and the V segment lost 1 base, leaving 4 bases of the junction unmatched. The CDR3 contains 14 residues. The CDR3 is CASSLDRGVDTQYF. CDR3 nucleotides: TGTGCCAGCAGCTTAGATCGGGGGGTGGATACGCAGTATTTT. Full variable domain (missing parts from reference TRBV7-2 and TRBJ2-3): GAGVSQSPSNKVTEKGKDVELRCDPISGHTALYWYRQSLGQGLEFLIYFQGNSAPDKSGLPSDRFSAERTGGSVSTLTIQRTQQEDSAVYLCASSLDRGVDTQYFGPGTRLTVL.

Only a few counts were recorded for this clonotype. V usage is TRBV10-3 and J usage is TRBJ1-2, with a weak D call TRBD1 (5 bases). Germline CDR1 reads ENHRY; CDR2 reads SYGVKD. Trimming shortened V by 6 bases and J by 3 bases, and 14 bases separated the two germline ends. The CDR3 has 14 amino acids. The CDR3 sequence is CAISAGTLDYGYTF. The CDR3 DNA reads TGTGCCATCAGCGCCGGGACGTTAGACTATGGCTACACCTTC.

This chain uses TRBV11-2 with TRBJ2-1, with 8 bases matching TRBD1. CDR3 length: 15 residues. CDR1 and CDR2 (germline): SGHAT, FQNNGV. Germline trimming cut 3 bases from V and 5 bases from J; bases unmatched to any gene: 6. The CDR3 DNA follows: TGTGCCAGCAGCTTTGGACAGGGTAGGCACAATGAGCAGTTCTTC. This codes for CASSFGQGRHNEQFF.

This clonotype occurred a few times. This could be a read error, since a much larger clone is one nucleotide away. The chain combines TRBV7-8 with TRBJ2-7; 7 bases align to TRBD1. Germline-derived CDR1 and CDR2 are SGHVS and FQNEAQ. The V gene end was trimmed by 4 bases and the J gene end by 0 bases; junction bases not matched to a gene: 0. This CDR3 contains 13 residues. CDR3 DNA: TGTGCCAGCAGCTGGGACAGCTCCTACGAGCAGTACTTC. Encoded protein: CASSWDSSYEQYF.